The 29 T cell receptor beta chains given below trace back to one sample, sequenced in a study of shared clonotypes between healthy human individuals. Produced via immunoSEQ multiplex PCR; TCRdb's table is partial and in-frame only. The sample consists of 1.5 million to 2.5 million clones, approximately 94% of them appearing once. Naivety among CD8 cells was defined by CD45RO negativity and positive CCR7 selection, thereby excluding terminally differentiated effector memory CD45RA+ cells. Sequenced input: naive CD8+ T cells sorted from blood. These receptors were taken from a man aged 18 to 30 in good health.

The chain uses TRBV14 and TRBJ1-2; weak D call: TRBD1 (6 bases). The CDR3 runs 18 residues. The V end was cut by 0 bases, the J end by 3 bases, with 20 bases between. Germline-derived CDR1 and CDR2 are SGHDN and FVKESK. This chain's CDR3 is CASSQDSGGLLPHYGYTF. In DNA form, the CDR3 reads TGTGCCAGCAGCCAAGATTCCGGGGGCCTCCTCCCTCACTATGGCTACACCTTC.

J is TRBJ2-4 and V is TRBV4-3, with 7 bases lining up with TRBD2. The CDR3 extends over 19 amino acids. V was pared by 0 bases and J by 0 bases, with 11 bases of the junction left unmatched. Germline V lookup: CDR1 LGHNA, CDR2 YSLEER. CDR3 in amino acids: CASSQDILAGDLAKNIQYF. In DNA, the CDR3 is TGCGCCAGCAGCCAAGATATTCTGGCGGGAGACCTAGCCAAAAACATTCAGTACTTC.

The rearrangement links TRBV4-3 to TRBJ2-6; no definite D call. The V gene lost 0 bases and the J gene lost 0 bases, with 12 bases spanning the gap. Germline values: CDR1 LGHNA, CDR2 YSLEER. The CDR3 is 18 amino acids. In DNA, the CDR3 is TGCGCCAGCAGCCAAGATCCGCAGACATACTCTGGGGCCAACGTCCTGACTTTC. It codes for CASSQDPQTYSGANVLTF.

This chain joins TRBV4-3 and TRBJ2-1; TRBD2 matches at 10 bases. V lost 4 bases, J lost 7 bases, and 10 bases stayed unmatched. Germline V gene sequence: CDR1 LGHNA, CDR2 YSLEER. CDR3 size: 16 residues. CDR3 in DNA: TGCGCCAGCAGCCGACGGGCTAGCGGGAGAGGGAATGAGCAGTTCTTC. It codes for CASSRRASGRGNEQFF.

The count of this clone is one. The CDR3 here is CASSSPPVGVAYNEQFF. Written as DNA, the CDR3 is TGTGCCAGCAGTTCGCCTCCGGTGGGGGTAGCCTACAATGAGCAGTTCTTC. This chain joins TRBV28 and TRBJ2-1; D may correspond to TRBD1 or TRBD2 (5 bases each). V dropped 4 bases and J dropped 2 bases, with 18 bases sitting between them. Per germline, CDR1 MDHEN and CDR2 SYDVKM. There are 17 residues in the CDR3.

This clone was seen once. The chain couples TRBV7-2 to TRBJ1-6, with TRBD1 matching over 10 bases. Germline CDR1 and CDR2: SGHTA and FQGNSA. The CDR3 sequence is 19 residues long. Trimming removed 1 base from V and 4 bases from J; junction bases left unmatched: 10. The CDR3 sequence is CASSLVGQGSAYYNSPLHF. The CDR3 DNA is TGTGCCAGCAGCTTAGTGGGACAGGGGTCCGCCTATTATAATTCACCCCTCCACTTT.

V is TRBV7-9 and J is TRBJ1-2; 7 bases agree with TRBD1. Germline-derived CDR1 and CDR2 are SEHNR and FQNEAQ (reference sequence). The CDR3 has 13 amino acids. With 5 bases clipped from V and 3 bases from J, the junction kept 3 bases outside the gene matches. CDR3 in amino acids: CASSQQGDYGYTF. CDR3 nucleotide sequence: TGTGCCAGCAGCCAGCAGGGGGACTATGGCTACACCTTC.

The rearrangement uses TRBV27 and TRBJ2-7, with 9 bases fitting TRBD2. CDR3 length: 14 residues. Germline V lookup: CDR1 MNHEY, CDR2 SMNVEV (reference sequence). V lost 5 bases to trimming and J lost 7 bases; unmatched junction nucleotides: 9. As DNA, the CDR3 is TGTGCCAGCAGTCAGTTAGCGGGAGCTCGGGAGCAGTACTTC. As protein: CASSQLAGAREQYF.

The rearrangement joins TRBV5-6 to TRBJ2-5; 7 nucleotides line up with TRBD1. TRBJ2-7 matches the DNA end more closely, so the J call is doubtful. CDR3 size: 13 residues. Germline values: CDR1 SGHDT, CDR2 YYEEEE. CDR3 residues: CASSFGTVYEQYF. Written as DNA, the CDR3 is TGTGCCAGCAGCTTTGGGACAGTCTACGAGCAGTACTTC.

Points on this clone: This specimen includes other DNA sequences encoding the same CDR3. The rearrangement uses TRBV7-9 and TRBJ2-3; the D is unclear. Germline V gene sequence: CDR1 SEHNR, CDR2 FQNEAQ (reference sequence). The CDR3 is 14 residues long. The germline V and J ends were trimmed by 1 base and 3 bases, with 8 bases remaining between them. The CDR3 sequence: CASSLGAGTDTQYF. In DNA form, the CDR3 reads TGTGCCAGCAGCTTAGGGGCCGGGACAGATACGCAGTATTTT. Full variable domain (missing parts from reference TRBV7-9 and TRBJ2-3): DTGVSQNPRHKITKRGQNVTFRCDPISEHNRLYWYRQTLGQGPEFLTYFQNEAQLEKSRLLSDRFSAERPKGSFSTLEIQRTEQGDSAMYLCASSLGAGTDTQYFGPGTRLTVL.

The J gene is TRBJ1-1, the V gene TRBV2, with D possibly TRBD1 on 5 matching bases. Trimming took off 1 base at V and 7 bases at J, with 10 bases between the two ends. This CDR3 region has 13 residues. Germline V gene sequence: CDR1 SNHLY, CDR2 FYNNEI. The CDR3 reads CASSEGGESEAFF. CDR3 sequence (DNA): TGTGCCAGCAGTGAAGGGGGGGAAAGTGAAGCTTTCTTT.

The rearrangement joins TRBV7-6 to TRBJ2-7; 7 bases are a match to TRBD2. Germline loops: CDR1 SGHVS, CDR2 FNYEAQ. V shed 4 bases, J shed 0 bases, and the junction held 3 bases outside the gene matches. The CDR3 length is 14 residues. The CDR3 reads CASSWGGSSYEQYF. CDR3 DNA: TGTGCCAGCAGCTGGGGCGGGAGCTCCTACGAGCAGTACTTC.

Points on this clone: The sample holds other DNA sequences that translate to the same CDR3. J is TRBJ2-7 and V is TRBV6-5, with D maybe TRBD2 (6 bases). In germline, CDR1 is MNHEY, CDR2 SVGAGI. The germline V and J ends were trimmed by 2 bases and 0 bases, with 8 bases remaining between them. The CDR3 is made up of 14 amino acids. CDR3 bases: TGTGCCAGCAGTTACGCGGGAAGCTCCTACGAGCAGTACTTC. Protein sequence: CASSYAGSSYEQYF.

The chain recombines TRBV5-1 with TRBJ1-4; D uncertain. The CDR3 length is 16 residues. Trimming took 0 bases from V and 5 from J, leaving 14 bases between them. Germline assignment: CDR1 SGHRS and CDR2 YFSETQ. DNA of the CDR3: TGCGCCAGCAGCTTGGAGGTGCCTGCCCGAAATGAAAAACTGTTTTTT. Its translation: CASSLEVPARNEKLFF.

The chain carries TRBV7-2 and TRBJ1-5, with TRBD1 as a possible D gene (6 bases). V was cut by 5 bases and J by 7 bases, with 12 bases left in between. The CDR3 runs 13 residues. Germline V gives CDR1 SGHTA, CDR2 FQGNSA. CDR3 sequence (DNA): TGTGCCAGCAGCCAGGACAGCCTCCAGCCCCAGCATTTT. Translation: CASSQDSLQPQHF. Full variable domain (missing parts from reference TRBV7-2 and TRBJ1-5): GAGVSQSPSNKVTEKGKDVELRCDPISGHTALYWYRQSLGQGLEFLIYFQGNSAPDKSGLPSDRFSAERTGGSVSTLTIQRTQQEDSAVYLCASSQDSLQPQHFGDGTRLSIL.

The V gene is TRBV27, the J gene TRBJ1-5; D not resolved. This CDR3 spans 13 amino acids. Germline V gene sequence: CDR1 MNHEY, CDR2 SMNVEV (reference sequence). The V end was cut by 1 base, the J end by 7 bases, with 8 bases between. The CDR3 spells CASSLLGSQPQHF. The CDR3 DNA sequence: TGTGCCAGCAGTTTATTGGGGAGCCAGCCCCAGCATTTT.

The chain combines TRBV7-6 with TRBJ2-7, with no clear D. Trimming took off 5 bases at V and 2 bases at J, with 13 bases between the two ends. Germline V gene lookup returns CDR1 SGHVS and CDR2 FNYEAQ. The CDR3 runs 14 residues. This CDR3 is CASSPGTRAYEQYF. CDR3 DNA sequence: TGTGCCAGCAGCCCTGGAACACGGGCCTACGAGCAGTACTTC.

The rearrangement uses TRBV10-3 and TRBJ2-2, with 10 bases fitting TRBD1. CDR1 is ENHRY and CDR2 is SYGVKD in the germline V gene. V was pared by 2 bases and J by 6 bases, with 3 bases of the junction left unmatched. This CDR3 has 15 amino acids. CDR3 in amino acids: CAISEGTGVAGELFF. CDR3 DNA sequence: TGTGCCATCAGTGAGGGGACAGGGGTGGCCGGGGAGCTGTTTTTT.

This chain joins TRBV6-5 and TRBJ2-5; 9 bases align to TRBD2. V lost 8 bases, J lost 5 bases, and 12 bases stayed unmatched. This CDR3 has 15 amino acids. Germline V gene sequence: CDR1 MNHEY, CDR2 SVGAGI. The CDR3 is CASAPAGGGAETQYF. CDR3 nucleotide sequence: TGTGCCAGCGCCCCGGCGGGAGGGGGAGCGGAGACCCAGTACTTC.

Comment on this clone: The junction shows a germline mismatch at one end, possibly a read error. The V call is TRBV10-3, the J call TRBJ1-1, with a possible D match to TRBD1 (6 bases). Germline lookup yields CDR1 ENHRY and CDR2 SYGVKD. This CDR3 region has 13 residues. CDR3 residues: CAAEGVLNAEAFF. CDR3 bases: TGTGCCGCGGAGGGGGTACTGAACGCTGAAGCTTTCTTT.

The V call is TRBV27, the J call TRBJ2-5; 12 nucleotides line up with TRBD2. CDR1 is MNHEY, CDR2 SMNVEV, per germline (reference sequence). V lost 0 bases, J lost 0 bases, and 8 bases stayed unmatched. This CDR3 is 19 amino acids long. The CDR3 region has the DNA TGTGCCAGCAGTTTATCGAATCTAGCGGGGGGGGTTGACCAAGAGACCCAGTACTTC. It encodes CASSLSNLAGGVDQETQYF.

This chain links TRBV5-5 with TRBJ2-7; D call uncertain. CDR1 is SGHKS and CDR2 is YYEKEE in the germline V gene (reference sequence). This CDR3 region has 16 residues. V lost 0 bases to trimming and J lost 2 bases, with 15 bases between them. The CDR3 DNA reads TGTGCCAGCAGCTTGGCCAGCTCCCCGCTACCCTACGAGCAGTACTTC. Translation: CASSLASSPLPYEQYF.

The chain recombines TRBV4-1 with TRBJ2-3; TRBD2 matches at 10 bases. Losses at the gene ends were 4 bases for V and 6 bases for J; bases not matched to a gene: 13. The V gene's germline CDR1 is MGHRA and CDR2 YSYEKL. The CDR3 loop spans 17 amino acids. The CDR3 region has the DNA TGCGCCAGCAGCCCAAGTGGCCTAGCGGGAGATTGGGATACGCAGTATTTT. Its translation is CASSPSGLAGDWDTQYF.

The gene calls are TRBV11-2 and TRBJ1-1; D perhaps matches TRBD1 (5 bases). CDR1 SGHAT and CDR2 FQNNGV come from the germline V gene. The CDR3 is 13 residues long. V lost 5 bases and J lost 3, with 10 bases in between. The CDR3 region is CASSLQGHTEAFF. In DNA form, the CDR3 reads TGTGCCAGCAGCCTGCAGGGCCACACTGAAGCTTTCTTT. The whole variable domain, filled in from reference TRBV11-2 and TRBJ1-1, reads EAGVAQSPRYKIIEKRQSVAFWCNPISGHATLYWYQQILGQGPKLLIQFQNNGVVDDSQLPKDRFSAERLKGVDSTLKIQPAKLEDSAVYLCASSLQGHTEAFFGQGTRLTVV.

The chain uses TRBV7-9 and TRBJ1-2; weak D call: TRBD1 (5 bases). The CDR3 spans 14 residues. Germline V gene data show CDR1 as SEHNR and CDR2 as FQNEAQ (reference sequence). The V end was cut by 4 bases, the J end by 0 bases, with 9 bases between. The CDR3 DNA sequence: TGTGCCAGCAGCTCTACAGGTCCTAACTATGGCTACACCTTC. Its translation: CASSSTGPNYGYTF.

The chain has TRBV13 and TRBJ2-3, with a tentative D call TRBD2 (7 bases). Germline assignment: CDR1 PRHDT and CDR2 FYEKMQ (reference sequence). Trimming took off 4 bases at V and 3 bases at J, with 29 bases between the two ends. The CDR3 has 20 residues. The CDR3 region has the DNA TGTGCCAGCAGCTCGTCAGACAAATCCCCCGGGGGGCGTATGACAGATACGCAGTATTTT. Protein product: CASSSSDKSPGGRMTDTQYF.

The chain joins TRBV7-9 to TRBJ1-1; perhaps TRBD1 as D (5 bases). Germline assignment: CDR1 SEHNR and CDR2 FQNEAQ (reference sequence). Trimming shortened V by 3 bases and J by 0 bases, and 20 bases separated the two germline ends. This CDR3 is built from 18 residues. Here the CDR3 reads CASSFPTDPINMNTEAFF. CDR3 sequence (DNA): TGTGCCAGCAGCTTCCCGACAGACCCCATTAACATGAACACTGAAGCTTTCTTT.

V usage is TRBV19 and J usage is TRBJ1-3; 8 bases agree with TRBD1. The length of the CDR3 is 16 residues. Unmatched junction bases numbered 7, after V lost 6 bases and J lost 0 bases. CDR1 is LNHDA and CDR2 is SQIVND in the germline V gene (reference sequence). The CDR3 protein is CASRMDRESSGNTIYF. The DNA of the CDR3 is TGTGCCAGTAGGATGGACAGGGAGAGCTCTGGAAACACCATATATTTT.

The genes are TRBV5-6 and TRBJ2-7; a possible D gene is TRBD2 (6 bases). This CDR3 comprises 12 residues. V lost 3 bases to trimming and J lost 6 bases, with 10 bases between them. Germline V gene lookup returns CDR1 SGHDT and CDR2 YYEEEE. This chain's CDR3 is CASSYRDSEQYF. The DNA of the CDR3 is TGTGCCAGCAGCTACCGGGACTCCGAGCAGTACTTC.